Below are 19 T cell receptor beta chains sequenced from a single sample in a study of blood T cell repertoires in COVID-19 (dated by TCRdb to 2018 to 2020). Libraries were made using the immunoSEQ multiplex PCR assay. Here the immuneACCESS table is served through TCRdb, limited to in-frame sequences with V and J called. Missing clones are a known gap in these copies; in checked studies unresolved V genes cover under half, and the rest lacks a known reason. This sample holds some 200,000 clones; around 87% were observed only once. Together, the top ten hold 2% to 2.5% of the sample. The source material was PBMCs or T cells enriched from blood (not recorded which). These TCRs come from a woman in her thirties who had recovered from COVID-19.

The CDR3 coding sequence is TGTGCCAGCAGCTCGGGGTCCGCGGATACCTACGAGCAGTACTTC. Amino acid sequence: CASSSGSADTYEQYF. The rearrangement uses TRBV11-2 and TRBJ2-7, with D possibly matching TRBD2 (5 bases). V was pared by 4 bases and J by 2 bases, with 15 bases between. CDR1 and CDR2 from the germline V gene are SGHAT and FQNNGV. The CDR3 runs 15 residues.

This clone was observed many times. The V and J genes are TRBV7-3 and TRBJ1-1; a possible D gene is TRBD1 (5 bases). CDR1 and CDR2 from the germline V gene are SGHTA and FQGTGA. The V and J ends lost 3 bases and 4 bases respectively, with 9 bases between them. The CDR3 has 13 residues. CDR3: CASSLTDSTEAFF. The DNA of the CDR3 is TGTGCCAGCAGCTTGACAGACAGCACTGAAGCTTTCTTT.

The table lists this clone with a count of one. This chain connects TRBV19 to TRBJ1-5; D may be TRBD1 (6 bases). Germline assignment: CDR1 LNHDA and CDR2 SQIVND (reference sequence). There are 11 residues in the CDR3. Trimming took off 3 bases at V and 15 bases at J, with 12 bases between the two ends. CDR3 loop: CASSMGAGWHF. The CDR3 DNA follows: TGTGCCAGTAGTATGGGGGCGGGTTGGCATTTT.

The genes are TRBV4-3 and TRBJ1-2; no clear D. Per germline, CDR1 LGHNA and CDR2 YSLEER. CDR3 length equals 14 residues. Trimming stripped 2 bases from V and 8 bases from J, with 15 bases between. The CDR3 sequence is CASSQRDGSGGYTF. CDR3 DNA sequence: TGCGCCAGCAGCCAAAGAGACGGGTCGGGGGGCTACACCTTC.

This clone was picked up a small number of times. The sample carries other DNA sequences with the same CDR3. The chain combines TRBV4-1 with TRBJ1-4, with 11 bases identical to TRBD1. Per the germline V gene, CDR1 is MGHRA and CDR2 is YSYEKL. The V segment lost 6 bases and the J segment 2 bases; nucleotides outside the gene matches: 5. This CDR3 spans 16 amino acids. The CDR3 loop is CASSPGQGATNEKLFF. The CDR3 DNA reads as TGCGCCAGCAGTCCCGGACAGGGGGCGACTAATGAAAAACTGTTTTTT.

The chain carries TRBV30 and TRBJ1-2; possibly TRBD1 for D (6 bases). Germline V gene sequence: CDR1 GTSNPN, CDR2 SVGIG (reference sequence). This CDR3 comprises 14 residues. The V and J ends lost 1 base and 6 bases respectively, with 15 bases between them. CDR3 in amino acids: CAWSAELDSHGYTF. The CDR3 region has the DNA TGTGCCTGGAGTGCTGAATTGGACAGCCATGGCTACACCTTC.

This chain links TRBV27 with TRBJ2-5; 7 bases are a match to TRBD2. V gave up 1 base and J gave up 4 bases; unmatched junction bases: 3. This CDR3 contains 14 residues. Germline V gene lookup returns CDR1 MNHEY and CDR2 SMNVEV (reference sequence). The CDR3 is CASSLLGGRETQYF. The CDR3 DNA sequence: TGTGCCAGCAGTTTATTGGGCGGGAGAGAGACCCAGTACTTC.

This clone was counted a few times. The chain carries TRBV29-1 and TRBJ2-5, with 10 bases matching TRBD1. The length of the CDR3 is 14 residues. V dropped 7 bases and J dropped 4; count of bases not matched to a gene: 9. Germline CDR1 reads SQVTM; CDR2 reads ANQGSEA. CDR3 protein: CSGTGTGDLETQYF. In DNA, the CDR3 is TGCAGCGGTACCGGGACAGGGGATTTAGAGACCCAGTACTTC.

The rearrangement uses TRBV3-1 (or the pseudogene TRBV3-2) and TRBJ2-1, with 13 nucleotides matching TRBD2. Germline V lookup: CDR1 LGHDT, CDR2 YNNKEL (reference sequence). The CDR3 is 15 amino acids. Germline trimming cut 3 bases from V and 12 bases from J; bases unmatched to any gene: 8. CDR3 sequence (DNA): TGTGCCAGCAGCCAGGGGACTAGCGGGACGGTTTGGCAGTTCTTC. Protein sequence: CASSQGTSGTVWQFF.

The J gene is TRBJ1-5, the V gene TRBV30, with 9 bases lining up with TRBD1. This CDR3 has 16 residues. Germline assignment: CDR1 GTSNPN and CDR2 SVGIG (reference sequence). V was pared by 1 base and J by 6 bases, with 10 bases of the junction left unmatched. CDR3 region: CAWSGLQGAYGQPQHF. Written as DNA, the CDR3 is TGTGCCTGGAGTGGCCTACAGGGGGCTTATGGTCAGCCCCAGCATTTT. The full variable domain, in which reference TRBV30 and TRBJ1-5 provide the parts outside the CDR3, is SQTIHQWPATLVQPVGSPLSLECTVEGTSNPNLYWYRQAAGRGLQLLFYSVGIGQISSEVPQNLSASRPQDRQFILSSKKLLLSDSGFYLCAWSGLQGAYGQPQHFGDGTRLSIL.

The chain recombines TRBV29-1 with TRBJ2-5; D gene unclear. CDR1 is SQVTM and CDR2 is ANQGSEA in the germline V gene. V lost 7 bases and J lost 1, with 16 bases in between. This CDR3 is built from 14 residues. CDR3 DNA sequence: TGCAGCGCTACGGGTTGGTGGAGCCAAGAGACCCAGTACTTC. Amino acids: CSATGWWSQETQYF.

The rearrangement uses TRBV7-2 and TRBJ1-1; 9 bases fit TRBD1. CDR3 size: 13 residues. The germline CDR1 and CDR2 sequences are SGHTA and FQGNSA. J lost 11 bases, V lost 2 bases, and 6 bases had no gene match. In nucleotides, the CDR3 is TGTGCCAGCAGCTTATCGGGACAGGGATTTGCTTTCTTT. This encodes CASSLSGQGFAFF.

V gene TRBV3-1 (or the pseudogene TRBV3-2) combines with J gene TRBJ1-2, with unresolved D. With 0 bases removed from V and 5 bases from J, the gap between germline ends came to 10 bases. This CDR3 has 14 residues. Germline V gene lookup returns CDR1 LGHDT and CDR2 YNNKEL (reference sequence). This chain's CDR3 is CASSQDAVSYGYTF. CDR3 nucleotides: TGTGCCAGCAGCCAAGACGCAGTATCATATGGCTACACCTTC.

This clone was recorded only once. The CDR3 sequence is CASSYRGSETQYF. CDR3 nucleotide sequence: TGCGCCAGCAGCTACAGGGGGTCGGAGACCCAGTACTTC. The V and J genes are TRBV4-1 and TRBJ2-5; 8 bases are a match to TRBD1. The CDR3 has 13 residues. Germline values: CDR1 MGHRA, CDR2 YSYEKL. Germline trimming cut 5 bases from V and 5 bases from J; bases unmatched to any gene: 4.

The chain carries TRBV9 and TRBJ2-3, with D unclear. The CDR3 contains 16 residues. CDR1 is SGDLS and CDR2 is YYNGEE in the germline V gene. V dropped 3 bases and J dropped 2 bases, with 16 bases sitting between them. Here the CDR3 reads CASSGPQESSTDTQYF. CDR3 nucleotides: TGTGCCAGCAGCGGCCCGCAAGAGTCCTCCACAGATACGCAGTATTTT.

This chain joins TRBV4-2 and TRBJ2-7, with a possible D match to TRBD2 (5 bases). CDR1 is LGHNA and CDR2 is YNFKEQ in the germline V gene. Between the trimmed V and J ends, which lost 2 bases and 7 bases, there was a span of 21 bases. There are 16 residues in the CDR3. CDR3 region: CASSQQRMGTSGEQYF. The CDR3 DNA follows: TGTGCCAGCAGCCAACAAAGGATGGGAACTTCGGGAGAGCAGTACTTC.

The V call is TRBV21-1, the J call TRBJ1-5; the D segment call TRBD1 is taken from the table without a DNA check. TRBV21-1 is shown as a pseudogene. The CDR3 spans 18 residues. The CDR3 DNA follows: TGTGCCAGCAGCAGATCAAATAGTCCGGACAGGGCAAATCAGCCCCAGCATTTT. It translates to CASSRSNSPDRANQPQHF.

V gene TRBV11-3 combines with J gene TRBJ2-5; a weak D match, TRBD2 (6 bases). Trimming stripped 4 bases from V and 5 bases from J, with 17 bases between. The germline V gene encodes CDR1 SGHNT and CDR2 YENEEA. The CDR3 contains 15 residues. CDR3 bases: TGTGCCAGCAGCTCCTCCGCTAGCGCCCCGGAGACCCAGTACTTC. The encoded protein is CASSSSASAPETQYF.

The genes are TRBV21-1 and TRBJ2-7; the table names TRBD1, a call not compared with the DNA. TRBV21-1 is a pseudogene. The CDR3 is 17 residues long. CDR3 sequence (DNA): TGTGCCAGCAGCAAAAGGGCGAAGGGGACAGGGCTTTGCGAGCAGTACTTC. It translates to CASSKRAKGTGLCEQYF.